Listed below are T cell receptor beta chains from one sample, sequenced in a study of T cells after yellow fever vaccination. One entry per CDR3 protein, called by TCRdb with MiXCR from the 5' RACE reads. The sample contains 500,000 to 650,000 distinct CDR3 sequences, 12% of which appear only once. The sequences come from PBMCs, collected on the day of the yellow fever booster vaccination. These receptors were collected from a man aged 30-40 years who received the YFV17D yellow fever vaccine. The CDR3 runs from the conserved cysteine through the conserved F or W.

j_gene: TRBJ2-2
v_gene: TRBV11-2
CDR3aa: CASKRLANTGELFF

j_gene: TRBJ1-1
v_gene: TRBV6-1
CDR3aa: CASSPYQKNTEAFF

j_gene: TRBJ2-1
v_gene: TRBV29-1
CDR3aa: CSGRGGPYNEQFF

j_gene: TRBJ2-2
v_gene: TRBV20-1
CDR3aa: CCAVVLAGPNTGELFF

j_gene: TRBJ2-1
v_gene: TRBV7-2
CDR3aa: CASSLDRTSGRGEQFF

j_gene: TRBJ2-5
v_gene: TRBV19
CDR3aa: CASSPGQGLQETQYF

j_gene: TRBJ2-1
v_gene: TRBV3-1
CDR3aa: CASSQEGGGTGRNEQFF

j_gene: TRBJ2-1
v_gene: TRBV2
CDR3aa: CASIGTGSYNEQFF

j_gene: TRBJ2-5
v_gene: TRBV5-1
CDR3aa: CASSLGGTRGQETQYF

j_gene: TRBJ2-2
v_gene: TRBV27
CDR3aa: CASSLALAGITGELFF

j_gene: TRBJ1-4
v_gene: TRBV20-1
CDR3aa: CSASRGPEKLFF

j_gene: TRBJ2-1
v_gene: TRBV20-1
CDR3aa: CSAGGDTVGYNEQFF

j_gene: TRBJ2-3
v_gene: TRBV2
CDR3aa: CASSESAHTQYF

j_gene: TRBJ2-5
v_gene: TRBV12-3/TRBV12-4
CDR3aa: CASSLLPHSTGLETQYF

j_gene: TRBJ2-5
v_gene: TRBV20-1
CDR3aa: CSANPGLAGLETQYF

j_gene: TRBJ1-6
v_gene: TRBV15
CDR3aa: CATSRQGERTSPLHF

j_gene: TRBJ2-3
v_gene: TRBV19
CDR3aa: CASRDRGGDTQYF

j_gene: TRBJ2-2
v_gene: TRBV3-1
CDR3aa: CASSQVTWGAGELFF

j_gene: TRBJ1-1
v_gene: TRBV29-1
CDR3aa: CSVDKNSQALGTEAFF

j_gene: TRBJ2-5
v_gene: TRBV5-1
CDR3aa: CASSSGQITQETQYF

j_gene: TRBJ2-1
v_gene: TRBV7-9
CDR3aa: CASTQHGDEQFF

j_gene: TRBJ2-7
v_gene: TRBV7-2
CDR3aa: CASSRPGEREQYF

j_gene: TRBJ2-2
v_gene: TRBV6-1
CDR3aa: CASRRTGAVSTGELFF

j_gene: TRBJ2-2
v_gene: TRBV12-3/TRBV12-4
CDR3aa: CASSSTGGESTGELFF

j_gene: TRBJ2-1
v_gene: TRBV11-3
CDR3aa: CASSLDGTSGYNEQFF

j_gene: TRBJ2-1
v_gene: TRBV20-1
CDR3aa: CSARVPTSGGKNEQFF

j_gene: TRBJ2-1
v_gene: TRBV12-3/TRBV12-4
CDR3aa: CASTTSQHEQFF